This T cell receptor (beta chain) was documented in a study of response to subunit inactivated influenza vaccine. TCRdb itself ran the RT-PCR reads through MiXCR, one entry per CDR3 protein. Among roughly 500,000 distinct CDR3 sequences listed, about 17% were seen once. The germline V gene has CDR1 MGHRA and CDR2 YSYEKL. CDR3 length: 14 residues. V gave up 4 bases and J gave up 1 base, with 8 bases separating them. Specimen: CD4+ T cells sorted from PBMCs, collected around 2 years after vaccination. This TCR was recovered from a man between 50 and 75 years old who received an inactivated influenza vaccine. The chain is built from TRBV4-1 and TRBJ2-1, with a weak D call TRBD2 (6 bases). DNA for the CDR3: TGCGCCAGCAGCCGCGGGGAATCCTACAATGAGCAGTTCTTC. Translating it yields CASSRGESYNEQFF.